One sample yielded the 16 T cell receptor beta chains listed below, sequenced in a study of T cell changes during pregnancy in multiple sclerosis. Clones were sequenced by immunoSEQ multiplex PCR, and TCRdb holds only the in-frame ones, with some missing. The repertoire holds around 57,000 clones, approximately 90% seen once, with approximately 1.2% in the top ten. Sequenced here: peripheral blood, sampled in the second trimester of pregnancy. These receptors came from a female donor with multiple sclerosis, enrolled in a pregnancy study.

The rearrangement joins TRBV7-2 to TRBJ2-5, with 7 bases that match TRBD1. CDR1 SGHTA and CDR2 FQGNSA come from the germline V gene. V shed 5 bases and J 4 bases; nucleotides not matched to a gene: 7. CDR3 length equals 14 residues. The CDR3 DNA sequence: TGTGCCAGCAGCCCTAGACAGGGATCAGAGACCCAGTACTTC. It encodes CASSPRQGSETQYF.

The chain uses TRBV7-8 and TRBJ1-2; D ambiguous. Germline CDR1 is SGHVS and CDR2 is FQNEAQ. This CDR3 comprises 16 residues. V gave up 0 bases and J gave up 3 bases, with 14 bases separating them. CDR3 region: CASSLAGRAIYYGYTF. CDR3 sequence (DNA): TGTGCCAGCAGCTTAGCGGGGAGGGCCATTTACTATGGCTACACCTTC. The entire variable domain, with the rest obtained from reference TRBV7-8 and TRBJ1-2, is as follows: GAGVSQSPRYKVAKRGQDVALRCDPISGHVSLFWYQQALGQGPEFLTYFQNEAQLDKSGLPSDRFFAERPEGSVSTLKIQRTQQEDSAVYLCASSLAGRAIYYGYTFGSGTRLTVV.

There are a few counts of this clone. The genes are TRBV11-1 and TRBJ2-7; no clear D. Germline values: CDR1 SGHAT, CDR2 FQDESV (reference sequence). The CDR3 is made up of 13 amino acids. V shed 5 bases and J shed 5 bases, with 13 bases lying between them. Written as DNA, the CDR3 is TGTGCCAGCAGCCGCGACTTGACCGACGAGCAGTACTTC. This codes for CASSRDLTDEQYF. Based on the CDR3 plus reference TRBV11-1 and TRBJ2-7, the full variable domain is EAEVAQSPRYKITEKSQAVAFWCDPISGHATLYWYRQILGQGPELLVQFQDESVVDDSQLPKDRFSAERLKGVDSTLKIQPAELGDSAMYLCASSRDLTDEQYFGPGTRLTVT.

The rearrangement uses TRBV9 and TRBJ2-7; 12 bases align to TRBD2. V was pared by 10 bases and J by 6 bases, with 5 bases of the junction left unmatched. The CDR3 runs to 12 residues. Looked up from germline, CDR1 is SGDLS and CDR2 is YYNGEE. CDR3: CAAGGLAGEQYF. In DNA form, the CDR3 reads TGTGCCGCGGGGGGACTAGCGGGCGAGCAGTACTTC.

This clone appeared once. This rearrangement joins TRBV6-6 to TRBJ2-1; D not resolved. From germline, CDR1 is MNHNY and CDR2 SVGAGI (reference sequence). The CDR3 is 12 residues long. Trimming removed 5 bases at V and 4 bases at J, with 6 bases between. This chain's CDR3 is CASSNIYNEQFF. The CDR3 nucleotides read TGTGCCAGCAGTAACATTTACAATGAGCAGTTCTTC.

The V and J genes are TRBV19 and TRBJ1-5; D gene uncertain. CDR3 length: 12 residues. Germline assignment: CDR1 LNHDA and CDR2 SQIVND (reference sequence). The ends were cut back, 4 bases at V and 9 bases at J, with 10 bases in the middle. DNA for the CDR3: TGTGCCAGTAGTACTTATCTCCGGCCCCAGCATTTT. It translates to CASSTYLRPQHF.

This rearrangement joins TRBV10-3 to TRBJ1-2; D might be TRBD1 (5 bases). Trimming pared 0 bases from V and 4 bases from J, leaving 9 bases between. The CDR3 extends over 14 amino acids. Germline CDR1 and CDR2: ENHRY and SYGVKD. The CDR3 here is CAISESGGSYGYTF. The CDR3, as DNA: TGTGCCATCAGTGAGTCCGGGGGGAGCTATGGCTACACCTTC.

This chain joins TRBV4-3 and TRBJ1-2; TRBD1 matches at 10 bases. CDR3 length equals 15 residues. V dropped 2 bases and J dropped 4; count of bases not matched to a gene: 4. Germline CDR1 and CDR2: LGHNA and YSLEER. The CDR3 DNA sequence: TGCGCCAGCAGCCAACTGGACAGGGGGGTCTATGGCTACACCTTC. Its translation: CASSQLDRGVYGYTF.

The gene calls are TRBV7-2 and TRBJ2-1; 7 nucleotides align to TRBD2. CDR3 length equals 13 residues. J lost 11 bases, V lost 0 bases, and 4 bases had no gene match. Germline V gives CDR1 SGHTA, CDR2 FQGNSA. The CDR3 spells CASSLAGGTKQFF. DNA of the CDR3: TGTGCCAGCAGCTTAGCGGGGGGGACCAAGCAGTTCTTC.

This clone was recorded once. The rearrangement links TRBV27 to TRBJ2-1; D is possibly TRBD1 (5 bases). The germline V and J ends were trimmed by 2 bases and 3 bases, with 14 bases remaining between them. The CDR3 is 16 residues long. From germline, CDR1 is MNHEY and CDR2 SMNVEV (reference sequence). The DNA for the CDR3 is TGTGCCAGCAGTTTAACACCCAGGGCGGACTACAATGAGCAGTTCTTC. This sequence encodes CASSLTPRADYNEQFF.

This chain connects TRBV6-1 to TRBJ2-1; D remains ambiguous. The ends were cut back, 8 bases at V and 3 bases at J, with 11 bases in the middle. Germline V gene data show CDR1 as MNHNS and CDR2 as SASEGT. This CDR3 has 13 residues. CDR3 nucleotide sequence: TGTGCCAGCCGACTTTCTGACTACAATGAGCAGTTCTTC. It is translated as CASRLSDYNEQFF.

Here the CDR3 DNA reads TGTGCCAGCAGGGACCAAGCGAGGGTGAGCAATCAGCCCCAGCATTTT. It translates to CASRDQARVSNQPQHF. The chain is built from TRBV6-6 and TRBJ1-5; no firm D call. This CDR3 contains 16 residues. The germline V gene has CDR1 MNHNY and CDR2 SVGAGI (reference sequence). Deletions cut 6 bases from V and 1 base from J, with 16 bases between.

The rearrangement links TRBV7-9 to TRBJ1-2; 8 bases match TRBD1. V shed 5 bases, J shed 3 bases, and the junction held 11 bases outside the gene matches. The CDR3 is 16 amino acids. The germline CDR1 and CDR2 sequences are SEHNR and FQNEAQ (reference sequence). CDR3 nucleotides: TGTGCCAGCAGCGGGGATCAGGGGGCTTTGGACTATGGCTACACCTTC. This codes for CASSGDQGALDYGYTF.

The gene calls are TRBV18 and TRBJ2-2; no definite D call. Germline CDR1 reads KGHSH; CDR2 reads LQKENI. V was clipped by 3 bases and J by 3 bases, with 5 bases between them. The CDR3 covers 13 residues. This CDR3 is CASSPQDTGELFF. CDR3 DNA sequence: TGTGCCAGCTCACCGCAGGACACCGGGGAGCTGTTTTTT.

The J gene is TRBJ1-2, the V gene TRBV30; 9 nucleotides match TRBD1. Looked up from germline, CDR1 is GTSNPN and CDR2 is SVGIG (reference sequence). The CDR3 runs to 15 residues. V lost 5 bases and J lost 7; bases outside the gene matches: 14. CDR3 region: CAWGWGGTGSFGYTF. The CDR3 DNA sequence: TGTGCCTGGGGGTGGGGTGGGACAGGGAGTTTTGGCTACACCTTC.

This chain uses TRBV4-1 with TRBJ2-1, with 12 bases fitting TRBD2. J gave up 7 bases and V 1 base, and 5 bases lay outside the gene matches. The CDR3 totals 16 residues. Germline V gene data show CDR1 as MGHRA and CDR2 as YSYEKL. Here the CDR3 reads CASSQATSGRGNEQFF. The CDR3 DNA follows: TGCGCCAGCAGCCAAGCGACTAGCGGGAGAGGAAATGAGCAGTTCTTC.